Here is one T cell receptor beta chain with its context. Its target is unknown. This entry is derived from a study of cytomegalovirus exposure and HLA in healthy donors. General study results and limits: CMV serostatus was the sole immune exposure information available. An Asian-associated ancestry cluster reportedly showed fewer N-insertions than the roughly 670-donor mean in a later analysis.

PCR was performed using 60 Vbeta and 13 Jbeta primers. Using immunoSEQ multiplex PCR, the repertoire was profiled, and TCRdb retains in-frame clones only, with some absent. The data show roughly 120,000 clones, 70% to 80% seen once. V was pared by 2 bases and J by 8 bases, with 5 bases of the junction left unmatched. The germline gives CDR1 MNHNY, CDR2 SVGAGI (reference sequence). The CDR3 is 13 residues long. This chain connects TRBV6-6 to TRBJ1-1; 7 nucleotides align to TRBD1. This clonotype was obtained from a woman in her forties or fifties in good health and CMV-seropositive. Sequenced input: PBMCs. The CDR3 region is CASSYSSGQEAFF. CDR3 nucleotide sequence: TGTGCCAGCAGTTACAGTTCGGGACAGGAAGCTTTCTTT.